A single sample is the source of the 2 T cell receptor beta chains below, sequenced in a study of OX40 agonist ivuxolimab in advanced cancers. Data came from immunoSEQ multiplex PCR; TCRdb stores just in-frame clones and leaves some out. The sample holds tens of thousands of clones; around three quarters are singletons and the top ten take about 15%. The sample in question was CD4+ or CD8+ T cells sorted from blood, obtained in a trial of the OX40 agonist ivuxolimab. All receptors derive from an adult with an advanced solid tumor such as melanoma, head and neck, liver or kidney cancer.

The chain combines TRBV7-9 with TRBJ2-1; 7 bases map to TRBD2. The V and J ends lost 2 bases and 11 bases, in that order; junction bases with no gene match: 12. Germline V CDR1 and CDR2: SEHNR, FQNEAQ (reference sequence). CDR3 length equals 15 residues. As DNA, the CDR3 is TGTGCCAGCAGCTTACTAGCGGCCCCCGGGGTAAAGCAGTTCTTC. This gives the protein CASSLLAAPGVKQFF.

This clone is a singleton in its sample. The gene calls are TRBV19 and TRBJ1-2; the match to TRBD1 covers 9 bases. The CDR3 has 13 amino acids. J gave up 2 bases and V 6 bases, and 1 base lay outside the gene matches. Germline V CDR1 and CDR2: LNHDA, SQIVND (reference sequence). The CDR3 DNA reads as TGTGCCAGTAGGGACAGGGGAAACTATGGCTACACCTTC. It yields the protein CASRDRGNYGYTF.